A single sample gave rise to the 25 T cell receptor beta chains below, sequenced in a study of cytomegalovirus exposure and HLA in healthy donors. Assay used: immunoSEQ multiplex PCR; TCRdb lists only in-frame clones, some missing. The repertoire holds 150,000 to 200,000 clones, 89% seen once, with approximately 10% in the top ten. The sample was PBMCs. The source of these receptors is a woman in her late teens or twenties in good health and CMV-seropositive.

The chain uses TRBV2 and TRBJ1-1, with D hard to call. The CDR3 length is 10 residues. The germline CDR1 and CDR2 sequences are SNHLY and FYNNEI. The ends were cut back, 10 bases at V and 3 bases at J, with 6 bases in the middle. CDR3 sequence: CANRDTEAFF. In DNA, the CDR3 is TGTGCCAACCGAGACACTGAAGCTTTCTTT.

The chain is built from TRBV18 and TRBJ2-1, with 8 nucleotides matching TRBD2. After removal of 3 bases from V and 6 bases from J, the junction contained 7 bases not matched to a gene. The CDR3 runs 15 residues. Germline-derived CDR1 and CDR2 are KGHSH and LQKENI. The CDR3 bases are TGTGCCAGCTCACCCGAGGGACTAGTGTTCAATGAGCAGTTCTTC. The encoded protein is CASSPEGLVFNEQFF.

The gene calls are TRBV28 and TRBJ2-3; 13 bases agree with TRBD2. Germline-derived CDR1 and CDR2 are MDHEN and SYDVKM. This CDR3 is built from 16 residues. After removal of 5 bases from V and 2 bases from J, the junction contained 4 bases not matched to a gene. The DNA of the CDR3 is TGTGCCAGCAGTCTGGGACTAGCGGGAACCACAGATACGCAGTATTTT. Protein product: CASSLGLAGTTDTQYF.

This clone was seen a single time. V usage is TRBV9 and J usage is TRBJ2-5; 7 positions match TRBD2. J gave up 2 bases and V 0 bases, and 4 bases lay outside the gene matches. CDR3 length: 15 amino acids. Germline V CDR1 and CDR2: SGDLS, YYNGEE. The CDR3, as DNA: TGTGCCAGCAGCGTAGAGAACGGGAGGCAAGAGACCCAGTACTTC. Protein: CASSVENGRQETQYF.

The CDR3 DNA reads TGTGCCAGCAGCGTAGCGGCGGGAGGAGGGTACAATGAGCAGTTCTTC. Translating gives CASSVAAGGGYNEQFF. This sequence joins TRBV9 and TRBJ2-1, with TRBD2 matching over 8 bases. This CDR3 comprises 16 residues. Germline CDR1 and CDR2: SGDLS and YYNGEE. Trimming cost V 0 bases and J 4 bases; bases outside gene matches: 6.

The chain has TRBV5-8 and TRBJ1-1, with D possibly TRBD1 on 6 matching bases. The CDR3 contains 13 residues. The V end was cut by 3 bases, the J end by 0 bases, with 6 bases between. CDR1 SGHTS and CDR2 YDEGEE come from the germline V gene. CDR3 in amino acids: CASSWTVNTEAFF. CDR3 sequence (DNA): TGTGCCAGCAGCTGGACAGTGAACACTGAAGCTTTCTTT.

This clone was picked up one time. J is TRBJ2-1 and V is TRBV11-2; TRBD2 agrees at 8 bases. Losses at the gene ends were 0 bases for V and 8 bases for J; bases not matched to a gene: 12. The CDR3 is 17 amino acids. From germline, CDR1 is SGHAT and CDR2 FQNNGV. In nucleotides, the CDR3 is TGTGCCAGCAGCTTAGAACGGGGTAGCGGGGTTGGAGATGAGCAGTTCTTC. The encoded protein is CASSLERGSGVGDEQFF.

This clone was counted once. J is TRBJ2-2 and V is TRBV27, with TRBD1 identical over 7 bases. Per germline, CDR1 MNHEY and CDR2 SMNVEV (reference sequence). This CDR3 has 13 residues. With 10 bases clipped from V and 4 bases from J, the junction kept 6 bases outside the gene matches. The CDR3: CATRQGGTGELFF. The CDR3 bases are TGTGCCACCAGACAGGGTGGCACCGGGGAGCTGTTTTTT.

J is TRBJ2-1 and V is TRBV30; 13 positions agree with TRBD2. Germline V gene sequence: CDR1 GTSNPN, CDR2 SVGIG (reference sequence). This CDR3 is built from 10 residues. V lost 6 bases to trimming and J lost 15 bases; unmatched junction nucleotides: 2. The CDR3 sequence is CACGLAGVFF. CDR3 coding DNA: TGTGCCTGTGGACTAGCGGGAGTGTTCTTC.

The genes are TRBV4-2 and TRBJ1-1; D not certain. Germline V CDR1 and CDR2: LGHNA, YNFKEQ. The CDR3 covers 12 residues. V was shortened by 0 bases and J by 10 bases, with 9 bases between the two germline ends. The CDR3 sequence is CASSQESAGAFF. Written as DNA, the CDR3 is TGTGCCAGCAGCCAAGAGTCTGCGGGAGCTTTCTTT.

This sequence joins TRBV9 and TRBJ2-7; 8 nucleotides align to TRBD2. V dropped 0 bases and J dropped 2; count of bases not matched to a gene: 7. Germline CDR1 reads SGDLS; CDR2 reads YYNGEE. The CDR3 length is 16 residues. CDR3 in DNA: TGTGCCAGCAGCGTAGTGAGTAGCGGGGCTACCTACGAGCAGTACTTC. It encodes CASSVVSSGATYEQYF. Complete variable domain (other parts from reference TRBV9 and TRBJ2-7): DSGVTQTPKHLITATGQRVTLRCSPRSGDLSVYWYQQSLDQGLQFLIQYYNGEERAKGNILERFSAQQFPDLHSELNLSSLELGDSALYFCASSVVSSGATYEQYFGPGTRLTVT.

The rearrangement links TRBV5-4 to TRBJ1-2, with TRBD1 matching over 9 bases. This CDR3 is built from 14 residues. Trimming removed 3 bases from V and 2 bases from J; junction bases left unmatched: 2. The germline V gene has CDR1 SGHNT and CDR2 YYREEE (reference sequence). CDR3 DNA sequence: TGTGCCAGCAGCTCGGACAGGGGAAACTATGGCTACACCTTC. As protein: CASSSDRGNYGYTF.

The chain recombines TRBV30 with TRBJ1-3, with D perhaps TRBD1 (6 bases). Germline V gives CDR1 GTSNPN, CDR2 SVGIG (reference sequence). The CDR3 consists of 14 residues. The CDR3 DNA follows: TGTGCTCACTCCCGGGGGGCGGCCGGAAACACCATATATTTT. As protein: CAHSRGAAGNTIYF.

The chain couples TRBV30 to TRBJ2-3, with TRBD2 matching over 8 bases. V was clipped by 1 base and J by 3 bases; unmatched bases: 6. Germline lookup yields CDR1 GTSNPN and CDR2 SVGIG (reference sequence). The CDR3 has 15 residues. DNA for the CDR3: TGTGCCTGGAGTGGCCCAGCGGGAGCGACAGATACGCAGTATTTT. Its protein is CAWSGPAGATDTQYF.

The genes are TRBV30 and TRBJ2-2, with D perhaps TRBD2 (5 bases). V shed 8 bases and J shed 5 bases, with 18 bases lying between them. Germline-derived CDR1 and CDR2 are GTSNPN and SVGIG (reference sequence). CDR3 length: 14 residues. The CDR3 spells CAGISIGSTGELFF. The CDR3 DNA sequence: TGTGCCGGGATTTCGATTGGGAGTACCGGGGAGCTGTTTTTT. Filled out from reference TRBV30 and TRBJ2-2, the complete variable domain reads SQTIHQWPATLVQPVGSPLSLECTVEGTSNPNLYWYRQAAGRGLQLLFYSVGIGQISSEVPQNLSASRPQDRQFILSSKKLLLSDSGFYLCAGISIGSTGELFFGEGSRLTVL.

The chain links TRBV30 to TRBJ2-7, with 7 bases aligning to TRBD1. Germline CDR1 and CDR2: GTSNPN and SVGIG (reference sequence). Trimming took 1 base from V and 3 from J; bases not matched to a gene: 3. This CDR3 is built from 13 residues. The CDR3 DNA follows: TGTGCCTGGAGTGGAGGGACAGTCTACGAGCAGTACTTC. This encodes CAWSGGTVYEQYF.

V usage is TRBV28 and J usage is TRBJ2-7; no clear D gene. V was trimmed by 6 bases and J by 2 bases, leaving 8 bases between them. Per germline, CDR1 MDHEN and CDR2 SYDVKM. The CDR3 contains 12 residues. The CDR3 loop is CASSSQAYEQYF. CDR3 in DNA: TGTGCCAGCAGCTCCCAGGCCTACGAGCAGTACTTC. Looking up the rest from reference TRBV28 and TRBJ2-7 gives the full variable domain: DVKVTQSSRYLVKRTGEKVFLECVQDMDHENMFWYRQDPGLGLRLIYFSYDVKMKEKGDIPEGYSVSREKKERFSLILESASTNQTSMYLCASSSQAYEQYFGPGTRLTVT.

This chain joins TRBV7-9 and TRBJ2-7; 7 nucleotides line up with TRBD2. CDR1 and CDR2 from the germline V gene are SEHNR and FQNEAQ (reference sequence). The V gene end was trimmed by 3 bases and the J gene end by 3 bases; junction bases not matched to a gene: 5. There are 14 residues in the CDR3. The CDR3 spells CASSFPGTNYEQYF. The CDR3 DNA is TGTGCCAGCAGCTTTCCCGGGACTAACTACGAGCAGTACTTC.

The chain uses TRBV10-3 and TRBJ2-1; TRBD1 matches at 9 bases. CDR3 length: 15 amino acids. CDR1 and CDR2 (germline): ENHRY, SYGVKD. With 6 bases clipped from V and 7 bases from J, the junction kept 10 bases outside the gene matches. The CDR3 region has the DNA TGTGCCATCAGGGACAGGGGCCAGACCTCGAATGAGCAGTTCTTC. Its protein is CAIRDRGQTSNEQFF.

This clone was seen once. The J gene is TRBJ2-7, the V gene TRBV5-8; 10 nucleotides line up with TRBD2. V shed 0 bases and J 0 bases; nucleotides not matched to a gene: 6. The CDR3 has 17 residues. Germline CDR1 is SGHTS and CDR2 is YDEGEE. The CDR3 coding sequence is TGTGCCAGCAGCTTGGAGGGACTAGCGACGATCTCCTACGAGCAGTACTTC. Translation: CASSLEGLATISYEQYF.

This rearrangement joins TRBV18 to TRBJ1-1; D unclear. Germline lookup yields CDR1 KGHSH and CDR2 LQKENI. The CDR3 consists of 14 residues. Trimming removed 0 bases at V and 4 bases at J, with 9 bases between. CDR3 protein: CASSPPEGRTEAFF. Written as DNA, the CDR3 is TGTGCCAGCTCACCACCCGAGGGCCGCACTGAAGCTTTCTTT.

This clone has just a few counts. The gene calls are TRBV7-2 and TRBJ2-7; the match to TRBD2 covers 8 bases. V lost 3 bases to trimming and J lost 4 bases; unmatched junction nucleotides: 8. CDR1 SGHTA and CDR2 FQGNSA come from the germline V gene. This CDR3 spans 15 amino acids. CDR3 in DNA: TGTGCCAGCAGCTTCGTAAGCGGGAGCTCATACGAGCAGTACTTC. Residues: CASSFVSGSSYEQYF.

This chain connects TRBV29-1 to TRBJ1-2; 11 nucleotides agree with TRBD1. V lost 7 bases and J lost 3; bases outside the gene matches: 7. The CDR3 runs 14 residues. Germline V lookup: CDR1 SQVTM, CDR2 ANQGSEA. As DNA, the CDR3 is TGCAGCGCTCCCGGGACAGGGGGAGACTATGGCTACACCTTC. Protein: CSAPGTGGDYGYTF.

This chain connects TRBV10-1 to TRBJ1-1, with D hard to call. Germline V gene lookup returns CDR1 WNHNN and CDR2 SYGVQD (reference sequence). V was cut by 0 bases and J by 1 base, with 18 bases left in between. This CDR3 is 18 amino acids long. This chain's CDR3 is CASSESRRTISENTEAFF. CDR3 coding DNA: TGCGCCAGCAGTGAGTCAAGAAGAACAATCTCCGAGAACACTGAAGCTTTCTTT.

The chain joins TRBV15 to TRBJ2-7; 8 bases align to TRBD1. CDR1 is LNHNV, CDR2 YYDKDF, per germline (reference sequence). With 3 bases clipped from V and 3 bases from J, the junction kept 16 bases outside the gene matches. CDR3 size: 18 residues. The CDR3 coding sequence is TGTGCCACCAGCAGCGCTGCAGGGGGCGCCGGGTTATTCTACGAGCAGTACTTC. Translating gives CATSSAAGGAGLFYEQYF.